Presented here are 21 T cell receptor beta chains from one specimen sequenced in a study of PD-1 blockade in classical Hodgkin lymphoma. The assay was immunoSEQ multiplex PCR, and TCRdb's table has in-frame clones only and misses some. The data contain approximately 52,000 clones, roughly 73% of them singletons. Brentuximab vedotin exposure varied among the patients, all of whom had relapsed after autologous stem cell transplantation. The sequences come from peripheral blood mononuclear cells (PBMCs), collected before the second cycle of nivolumab. The receptors were gathered from a human donor with classical Hodgkin lymphoma.

The table lists this clone with a few counts. The rearrangement uses TRBV5-5 and TRBJ2-5; possible D gene TRBD1, 6 bases. The V gene's germline CDR1 is SGHKS and CDR2 YYEKEE (reference sequence). Trimming took 4 bases from V and 2 from J, leaving 12 bases between them. CDR3 length equals 14 residues. The CDR3 is CASSPWTVQETQYF. CDR3 DNA: TGTGCCAGCAGCCCGTGGACAGTACAAGAGACCCAGTACTTC. Combining the CDR3 with reference TRBV5-5 and TRBJ2-5 gives the whole variable domain DAGVTQSPTHLIKTRGQQVTLRCSPISGHKSVSWYQQVLGQGPQFIFQYYEKEERGRGNFPDRFSARQFPNYSSELNVNALLLGDSALYLCASSPWTVQETQYFGPGTRLLVL.

The chain has TRBV30 and TRBJ1-2; D may be TRBD1 (6 bases). The germline V gene encodes CDR1 GTSNPN and CDR2 SVGIG (reference sequence). CDR3 size: 14 residues. V shed 0 bases and J shed 7 bases, with 15 bases lying between them. This CDR3 reads CAWSVWGRSIGYTF. CDR3 nucleotides: TGTGCCTGGAGTGTTTGGGGGCGCTCTATTGGCTACACCTTC.

This clone was picked up a small number of times. The V and J genes are TRBV7-6 and TRBJ2-7; no clear D gene. This CDR3 comprises 15 residues. CDR1 and CDR2 from the germline V gene are SGHVS and FNYEAQ. The germline V and J ends were trimmed by 1 base and 2 bases, with 12 bases remaining between them. CDR3 bases: TGTGCCAGCAGCTTAGGGCCTGACCTCACCTACGAGCAGTACTTC. Its protein is CASSLGPDLTYEQYF.

Written as DNA, the CDR3 is TGTGCCAGCAGCCTAGGAACCCAAGAGACCCAGTACTTC. This sequence encodes CASSLGTQETQYF. This sequence joins TRBV6-6 and TRBJ2-5; D remains ambiguous. The germline CDR1 and CDR2 sequences are MNHNY and SVGAGI (reference sequence). The CDR3 spans 13 residues. V shed 6 bases and J shed 1 base, with 9 bases lying between them.

This clone was detected only a few times. The sample has other DNA sequences that encode this CDR3 too. The chain combines TRBV6-6 with TRBJ1-5; D is uncertain. Germline values: CDR1 MNHNY, CDR2 SVGAGI (reference sequence). V was trimmed by 0 bases and J by 6 bases, leaving 3 bases between them. The CDR3 extends over 12 amino acids. The CDR3 reads CASSYSSQPQHF. In nucleotides, the CDR3 is TGTGCCAGCAGTTACTCTAGTCAGCCCCAGCATTTT.

V and J are TRBV30 and TRBJ2-7; D unresolved. Germline values: CDR1 GTSNPN, CDR2 SVGIG (reference sequence). V was pared by 1 base and J by 0 bases, with 10 bases between. This CDR3 region has 14 residues. CDR3 DNA sequence: TGTGCCTGGAGTGGCTTCCCCCACTCCTACGAGCAGTACTTC. It yields the protein CAWSGFPHSYEQYF. Variable domain in full (rest from reference TRBV30 and TRBJ2-7): SQTIHQWPATLVQPVGSPLSLECTVEGTSNPNLYWYRQAAGRGLQLLFYSVGIGQISSEVPQNLSASRPQDRQFILSSKKLLLSDSGFYLCAWSGFPHSYEQYFGPGTRLTVT.

This clone was detected only a few times. Other DNA sequences in this specimen translate into the identical CDR3. The chain is built from TRBV11-2 and TRBJ2-7; 9 positions match TRBD2. Germline V gene data show CDR1 as SGHAT and CDR2 as FQNNGV. The V and J ends lost 2 bases and 3 bases, in that order; junction bases with no gene match: 5. The CDR3 totals 15 residues. The DNA of the CDR3 is TGTGCCAGCAGCTTAAGGCGGGAGGGCCGCTACGAGCAGTACTTC. Residues: CASSLRREGRYEQYF.

This clone was counted only a few times. Other DNA sequences of this sample code for an identical CDR3. The rearrangement links TRBV18 to TRBJ2-2; D uncertain. Trimming cost V 1 base and J 5 bases, with 5 bases left between them. There are 13 residues in the CDR3. Per the germline V gene, CDR1 is KGHSH and CDR2 is LQKENI. CDR3 nucleotide sequence: TGTGCCAGCTCACCACAGGGAACCGGGGAGCTGTTTTTT. Encoded protein: CASSPQGTGELFF.

The gene calls are TRBV29-1 and TRBJ2-2; 8 bases align to TRBD1. With V trimmed by 6 bases and J by 2 bases, 5 bases remained unmatched. The CDR3 is made up of 14 amino acids. Germline CDR1 reads SQVTM; CDR2 reads ANQGSEA. CDR3 nucleotide sequence: TGCAGCGTCCGCGGACAGGGTAACACCGGGGAGCTGTTTTTT. Its protein is CSVRGQGNTGELFF.

This clone was counted a single time. CDR3 DNA: TGTGCCAGCAGCTCCAGGAGGAGACAGATGAACACTGAAGCTTTCTTT. Amino acids: CASSSRRRQMNTEAFF. This sequence joins TRBV7-2 and TRBJ1-1; a weak D match, TRBD1 (5 bases). The CDR3 runs to 16 residues. The V gene lost 4 bases and the J gene lost 0 bases, with 15 bases spanning the gap. In germline, CDR1 is SGHTA, CDR2 FQGNSA.

The rearrangement links TRBV30 to TRBJ2-1; a weak D match, TRBD2 (7 bases). Germline CDR1 and CDR2: GTSNPN and SVGIG (reference sequence). The CDR3 length is 15 residues. The germline V and J ends were trimmed by 4 bases and 1 base, with 14 bases remaining between them. CDR3 DNA: TGTGCCTGGATGGGGGGGGCGGGTTCCTACAATGAGCAGTTCTTC. Translation: CAWMGGAGSYNEQFF.

This clone was observed a few times. The V gene is TRBV7-9, the J gene TRBJ2-7; 7 bases match TRBD2. CDR1 and CDR2 from the germline V gene are SEHNR and FQNEAQ (reference sequence). Trimming removed 2 bases from V and 5 bases from J; junction bases left unmatched: 0. The CDR3 runs 12 residues. CDR3 sequence reads: CASSLTSDEQYF. The CDR3 nucleotides read TGTGCCAGCAGCTTAACTAGCGACGAGCAGTACTTC.

The CDR3, as DNA: TGTGCCAGCAGCTCCCCGACAGGGAGTGAGCAGTTCTTC. Translating gives CASSSPTGSEQFF. This rearrangement joins TRBV7-3 to TRBJ2-1; 7 nucleotides agree with TRBD1. This CDR3 comprises 13 residues. The J segment lost 9 bases and the V segment lost 4 bases, leaving 6 bases of the junction unmatched. The germline CDR1 and CDR2 sequences are SGHTA and FQGTGA.

This sequence joins TRBV28 and TRBJ1-5, with 7 bases identical to TRBD1. Looked up from germline, CDR1 is MDHEN and CDR2 is SYDVKM. This CDR3 is built from 14 residues. V shed 6 bases, J shed 6 bases, and the junction held 8 bases outside the gene matches. CDR3 DNA: TGTGCCAGCAGGCCCAACAGGGGTGGTCAGCCCCAGCATTTT. Protein sequence: CASRPNRGGQPQHF.

The chain combines TRBV27 with TRBJ1-1, with 7 nucleotides matching TRBD1. Germline loops: CDR1 MNHEY, CDR2 SMNVEV (reference sequence). Losses at the gene ends were 5 bases for V and 1 base for J; bases not matched to a gene: 7. CDR3 length equals 15 residues. DNA of the CDR3: TGTGCCAGCAGTACCCGACAGGGTGGGAACACTGAAGCTTTCTTT. Protein sequence: CASSTRQGGNTEAFF.

The CDR3 spells CASSTRLLPGELFF. The DNA for the CDR3 is TGTGCCAGCAGCACCAGACTCCTCCCCGGGGAGCTGTTTTTT. This rearrangement joins TRBV5-8 to TRBJ2-2; D remains ambiguous. Trimming shortened V by 4 bases and J by 6 bases, and 13 bases separated the two germline ends. The germline CDR1 and CDR2 sequences are SGHTS and YDEGEE. This CDR3 spans 14 amino acids.

The chain couples TRBV7-8 to TRBJ1-2, with D uncertain. Germline assignment: CDR1 SGHVS and CDR2 FQNEAQ. CDR3 length: 16 residues. Trimming took 0 bases from V and 4 from J, leaving 15 bases between them. The CDR3: CASSLADAVGGYGYTF. Written as DNA, the CDR3 is TGTGCCAGCAGCTTAGCGGACGCGGTGGGAGGCTATGGCTACACCTTC.

The chain joins TRBV18 to TRBJ2-1; 11 nucleotides align to TRBD1. V dropped 2 bases and J dropped 6; count of bases not matched to a gene: 6. CDR3 length: 16 residues. The germline CDR1 and CDR2 sequences are KGHSH and LQKENI. The CDR3 protein is CASSPSLDRGPNEQFF. The CDR3 bases are TGTGCCAGCTCACCATCCCTGGACAGGGGGCCCAATGAGCAGTTCTTC.

The gene calls are TRBV6-5 and TRBJ2-5; D not resolved. The V gene lost 3 bases and the J gene lost 4 bases, with 18 bases spanning the gap. Germline V gives CDR1 MNHEY, CDR2 SVGAGI. This CDR3 is 16 amino acids long. The CDR3 protein is CASSYVTAALGETQYF. The CDR3 region has the DNA TGTGCCAGCAGTTATGTTACGGCCGCTCTGGGAGAGACCCAGTACTTC.

The V and J genes are TRBV30 and TRBJ1-2; tentatively, D is TRBD1 (5 bases). The germline CDR1 and CDR2 sequences are GTSNPN and SVGIG (reference sequence). V was cut by 0 bases and J by 2 bases, with 19 bases left in between. The CDR3 has 17 residues. CDR3 region: CAWSVLSSRGINYGYTF. CDR3 sequence (DNA): TGTGCCTGGAGTGTACTGTCATCGAGGGGAATCAACTATGGCTACACCTTC.

This chain connects TRBV7-2 to TRBJ2-7, with D unclear. The CDR3 contains 12 residues. Trimming cost V 1 base and J 5 bases, with 6 bases left between them. Germline loops: CDR1 SGHTA, CDR2 FQGNSA. DNA for the CDR3: TGTGCCAGCAGCTTAGGGGTCAACGAGCAGTACTTC. Encoded protein: CASSLGVNEQYF.